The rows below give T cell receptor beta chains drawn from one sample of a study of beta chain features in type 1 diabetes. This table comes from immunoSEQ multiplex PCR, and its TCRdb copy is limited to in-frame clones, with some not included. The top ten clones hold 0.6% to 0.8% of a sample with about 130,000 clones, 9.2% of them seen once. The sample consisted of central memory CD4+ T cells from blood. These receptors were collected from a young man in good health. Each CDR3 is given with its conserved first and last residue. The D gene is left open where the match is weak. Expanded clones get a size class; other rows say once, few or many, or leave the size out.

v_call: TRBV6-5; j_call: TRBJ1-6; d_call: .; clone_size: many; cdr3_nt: TGTGCCAGCAGTTACGATCAGGGTCAATCACCCCTCCACTTT; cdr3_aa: CASSYDQGQSPLHF
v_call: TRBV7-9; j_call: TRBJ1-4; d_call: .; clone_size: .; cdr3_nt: TGTGCCAGTGGGGAGTCAACTAATGAAAAACTGTTTTTT; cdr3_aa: CASGESTNEKLFF
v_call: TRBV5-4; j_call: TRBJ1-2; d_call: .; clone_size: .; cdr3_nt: TGTGCCAGCGGTACAACAGGGAGCTATGGCTACACCTTC; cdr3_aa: CASGTTGSYGYTF
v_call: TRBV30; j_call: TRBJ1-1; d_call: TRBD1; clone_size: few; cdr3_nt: TGTGCCTCGAACGTCAAGCAGGGGGCAGTTCCTGAAGCTTTCTTT; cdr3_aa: CASNVKQGAVPEAFF
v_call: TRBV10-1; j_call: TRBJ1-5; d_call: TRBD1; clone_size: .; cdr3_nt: TGCGCCAGCAGACGCTTCTTGGACAGGGTTGCAGCCCAGCATTTT; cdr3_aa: CASRRFLDRVAAQHF
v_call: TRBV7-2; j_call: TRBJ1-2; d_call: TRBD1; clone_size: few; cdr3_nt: TGTGCCAGCAGCCCAACCGGGACAGGGGCCTACACCTTC; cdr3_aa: CASSPTGTGAYTF
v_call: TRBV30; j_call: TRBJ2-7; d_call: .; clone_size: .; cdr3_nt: TGTGCTGCGGGCGGACCCTACGAGCAGTACTTC; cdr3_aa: CAAGGPYEQYF
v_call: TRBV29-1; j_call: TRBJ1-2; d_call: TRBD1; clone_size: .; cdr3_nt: TGCAGCGTTGGAGGGACAGAGAATTATGGCTACACCTTC; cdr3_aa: CSVGGTENYGYTF
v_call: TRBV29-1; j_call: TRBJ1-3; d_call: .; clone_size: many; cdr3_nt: TGCAGCGTTGGACTTCGGGACACCATATATTTT; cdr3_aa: CSVGLRDTIYF
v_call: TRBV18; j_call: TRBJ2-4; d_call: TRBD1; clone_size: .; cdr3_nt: TGTGCCAGCTCACCACCGGACAGGGGTTACATTCAGTACTTC; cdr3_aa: CASSPPDRGYIQYF
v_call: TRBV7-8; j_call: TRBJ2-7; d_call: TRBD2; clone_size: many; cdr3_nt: TGTGCCAGCAGACCGGGACTAGACTACGAGCAGTACTTC; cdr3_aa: CASRPGLDYEQYF
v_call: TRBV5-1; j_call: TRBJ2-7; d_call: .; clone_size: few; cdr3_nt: TGCGCCAGCAGCCCTACTCCGGGAACTATCTCCTACGAGCAGTACTTC; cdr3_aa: CASSPTPGTISYEQYF
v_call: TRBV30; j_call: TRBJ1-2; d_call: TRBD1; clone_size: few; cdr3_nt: TGTGCCTGGAGAGGGACAGCTAACTATGGCTACACCTTC; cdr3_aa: CAWRGTANYGYTF
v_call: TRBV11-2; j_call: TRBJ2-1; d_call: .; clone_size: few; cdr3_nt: TGTGCCAGCACCCCGAGACTTTACAATGAGCAGTTCTTC; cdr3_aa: CASTPRLYNEQFF
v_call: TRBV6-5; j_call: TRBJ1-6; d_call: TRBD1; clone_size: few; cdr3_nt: TGTGCCAGCAGTTCCCCCGGGACAGGAGATTCACCCCTCCACTTT; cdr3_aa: CASSSPGTGDSPLHF
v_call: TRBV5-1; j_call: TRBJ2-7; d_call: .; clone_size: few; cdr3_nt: TGCGCCAGCAGCTTGGTAACCGCCCTCGGCGAGCAGTACTTC; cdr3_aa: CASSLVTALGEQYF
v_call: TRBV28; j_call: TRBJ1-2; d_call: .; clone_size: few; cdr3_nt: TGTGCCAGCAGAGGCCAGGGTGCTAACTATGGCTACACCTTC; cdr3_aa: CASRGQGANYGYTF
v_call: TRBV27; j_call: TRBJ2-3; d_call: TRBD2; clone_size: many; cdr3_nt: TGTGCCAGCAGTTTAGGGACTAGCGCGCAGTATTTT; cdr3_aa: CASSLGTSAQYF
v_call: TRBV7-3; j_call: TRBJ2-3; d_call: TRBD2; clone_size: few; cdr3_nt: TGTGCCAGCAGCCCGAGACTAGCGGTCACAGATACGCAGTATTTT; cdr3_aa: CASSPRLAVTDTQYF
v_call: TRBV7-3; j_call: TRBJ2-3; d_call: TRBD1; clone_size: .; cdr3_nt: TGTGCCAGCAGCTTCAAGGGGACAGGCACAGATACGCAGTATTTT; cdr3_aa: CASSFKGTGTDTQYF
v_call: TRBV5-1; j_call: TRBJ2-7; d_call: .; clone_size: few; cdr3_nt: TGCGCCAGCAGCTCGATCTTGGGCCTGAACGAGCAGTACTTC; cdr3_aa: CASSSILGLNEQYF
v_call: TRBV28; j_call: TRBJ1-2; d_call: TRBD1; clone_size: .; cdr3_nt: TGTGCCACCAGGGGGGCGGATGGCTACACCTTC; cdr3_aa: CATRGADGYTF
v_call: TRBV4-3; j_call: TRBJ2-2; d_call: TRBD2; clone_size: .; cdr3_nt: TGCGCCAGCAGCCGACGGACTAGCGGGGGGCCGGGAGCCGGGGAGCTGTTTTTT; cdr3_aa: CASSRRTSGGPGAGELFF
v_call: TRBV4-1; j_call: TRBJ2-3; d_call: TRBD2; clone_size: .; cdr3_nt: TGCGCCAGCAGCCAGGCGCGGGGAGGGTCGCAGTATTTT; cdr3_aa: CASSQARGGSQYF
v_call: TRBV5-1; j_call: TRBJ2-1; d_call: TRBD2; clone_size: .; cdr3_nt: TGCGCCAGCAGGACTAGCGGGGGTATCAATGAGCAGTTCTTC; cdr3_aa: CASRTSGGINEQFF
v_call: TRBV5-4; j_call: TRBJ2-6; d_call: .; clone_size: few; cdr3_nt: TGTGCCAGCAGCGACGACAGGCGTTTCTCTGGGGCCAACGTCCTGACTTTC; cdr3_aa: CASSDDRRFSGANVLTF
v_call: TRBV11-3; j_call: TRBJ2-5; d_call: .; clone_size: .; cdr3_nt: TGTGCCAGCAGCTTACAAACATACCAAGAGACCCAGTACTTC; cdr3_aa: CASSLQTYQETQYF
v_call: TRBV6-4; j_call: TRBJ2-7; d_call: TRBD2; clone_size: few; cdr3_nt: TGTGCCAGCAGCAGACTAGCGGAACCCTCCTACGAGCAGTACTTC; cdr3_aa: CASSRLAEPSYEQYF
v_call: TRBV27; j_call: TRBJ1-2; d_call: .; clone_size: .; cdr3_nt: TGTGCCAGCAGTTTGAGGGGGAACTATGGCTACACCTTC; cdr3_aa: CASSLRGNYGYTF
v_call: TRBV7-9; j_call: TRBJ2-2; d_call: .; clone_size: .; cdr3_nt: TGTGCCAGCAGCTTAGGGCTTCGGGGTTCCGGGGAGCTGTTTTTT; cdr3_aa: CASSLGLRGSGELFF
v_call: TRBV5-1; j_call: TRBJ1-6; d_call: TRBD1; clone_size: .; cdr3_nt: TGCGCCAGCAGCTTAGGACAGGTCTCCTATAATTCACCCCTCCACTTT; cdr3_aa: CASSLGQVSYNSPLHF
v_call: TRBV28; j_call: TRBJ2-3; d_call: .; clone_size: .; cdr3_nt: TGTGCCAGCAGTTTCGGCAGGACTAGCACAGATACGCAGTATTTT; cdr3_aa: CASSFGRTSTDTQYF
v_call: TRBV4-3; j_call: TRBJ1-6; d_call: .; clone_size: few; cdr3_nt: TGCGCCAGCAGCCAAGACAGGGACACTTCACCCCTCCACTTT; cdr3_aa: CASSQDRDTSPLHF
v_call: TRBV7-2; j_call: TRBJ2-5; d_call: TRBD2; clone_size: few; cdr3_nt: TGTGCCAGCAGCTTAAGGAGTGGAAGCGGGGGCGCCCAAGAGACCCAGTACTTC; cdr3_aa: CASSLRSGSGGAQETQYF
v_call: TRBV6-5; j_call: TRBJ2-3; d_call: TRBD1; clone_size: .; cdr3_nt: TGTGCCAGCAGTTACAGGGGGCGCGGTGATTCAGATACGCAGTATTTT; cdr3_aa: CASSYRGRGDSDTQYF
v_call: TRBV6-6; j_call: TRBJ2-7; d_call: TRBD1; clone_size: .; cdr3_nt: TGTGCCAGTGGACAGGGATTTTACGAGCAGTACTTC; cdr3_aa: CASGQGFYEQYF
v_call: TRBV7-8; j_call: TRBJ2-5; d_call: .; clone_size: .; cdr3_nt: TGTGCCAGCAGCTTACGGGCAGGGGAAGAGACCCAGTACTTC; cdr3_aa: CASSLRAGEETQYF
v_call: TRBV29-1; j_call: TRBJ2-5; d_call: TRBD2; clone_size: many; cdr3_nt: TGCAGCGTTGAGGGGACTAGAGGAGAGACCCAGTACTTC; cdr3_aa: CSVEGTRGETQYF
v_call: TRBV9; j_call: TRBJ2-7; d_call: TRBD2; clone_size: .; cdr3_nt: TGTGCCAGCAGCTTCTCCGGGACTAGTTCCTACGAGCAGTACTTC; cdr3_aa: CASSFSGTSSYEQYF
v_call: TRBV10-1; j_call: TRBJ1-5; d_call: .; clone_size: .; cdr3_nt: TGCGCCAGCAGGACAGAAAGGGGTCAGCCCCAGCATTTT; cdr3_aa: CASRTERGQPQHF
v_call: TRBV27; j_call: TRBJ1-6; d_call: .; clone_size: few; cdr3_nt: TGTGCCAGCAGTGAGGGAAATTATAATTCACCCCTCCACTTT; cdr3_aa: CASSEGNYNSPLHF
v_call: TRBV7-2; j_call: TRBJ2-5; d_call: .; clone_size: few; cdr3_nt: TGTGCCAGCGGAGTAGGGGCTCCCCAAGAGACCCAGTACTTC; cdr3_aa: CASGVGAPQETQYF
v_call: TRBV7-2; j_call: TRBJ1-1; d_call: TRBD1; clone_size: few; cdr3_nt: TGTGCCAGCAGCACAGGGGGCACTGAAGCTTTCTTT; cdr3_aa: CASSTGGTEAFF
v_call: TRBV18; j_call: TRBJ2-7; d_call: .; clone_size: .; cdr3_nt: TGTGCCAGCTCACCACGGAGTGGGAGCGACGAGCAGTACTTC; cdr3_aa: CASSPRSGSDEQYF
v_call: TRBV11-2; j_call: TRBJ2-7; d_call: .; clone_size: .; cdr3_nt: TGTGCCAGCAGCTTACCTCGTACTTCGCAGTACTTC; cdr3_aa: CASSLPRTSQYF
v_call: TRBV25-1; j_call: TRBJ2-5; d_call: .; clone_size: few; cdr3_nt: TGTGCCAGCAGTGAGTTTAGGGGGAGTGGAGAGACCCAGTACTTC; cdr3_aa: CASSEFRGSGETQYF